This T cell receptor beta chain derives from a study of cytomegalovirus exposure and HLA in healthy donors. Study background: An analysis done earlier identified 120 million or so unique TCR beta sequences from about 179 million T cells. Whole-study findings and limits: In vitro confirmation showed a few CMV-associated chains to be CMV antigen specific. Per published accounts, TCR beta sequences correctly predicted the HLA-A and HLA-B alleles of most subjects. By a later analysis, the bulk of CMV-associated TCR beta chains appeared HLA-restricted.

About this clone: Its specificity is unknown.

CDR1 is SGHRS and CDR2 is YFSETQ in the germline V gene. Trimming removed 5 bases at V and 5 bases at J, with 10 bases between. This CDR3 spans 12 amino acids. PCR involved 60 Vbeta and 13 Jbeta primers. Here immunoSEQ multiplex PCR was the method, and the copy in TCRdb shows in-frame clones only, minus some. The table has around 71,000 clones, around 66% seen once. Material for sequencing was PBMCs. The TCR sequence derives from a male donor in good health and CMV-seropositive. This rearrangement joins TRBV5-1 to TRBJ2-5; D not certain. CDR3 sequence: CASRVEWETQYF. CDR3 in DNA: TGCGCCAGCAGGGTGGAGTGGGAGACCCAGTACTTC.